These T cell receptor beta chains were read from a single sample in a study of CXCR3-negative and CXCR3-positive naive CD8 T cells. TCRdb re-called the 5' RACE reads and shows each CDR3 protein once, DNA omitted. The sample totals 50,000 to 65,000 distinct CDR3 sequences. The sequencing input was naive CXCR3- CD8+ T cells from blood. The source is a human donor in good health. Some clones in this sample may be carry-over from other donors' samples. Both conserved end residues are part of each CDR3.

>TRBV29-1|13|TRBJ2-7
CSVTGTGVVEQYF
>TRBV5-1|19|TRBJ2-2
CASSLERTSGRAVTGELFF
>TRBV28|15|TRBJ2-2
CASSFSLANTGELFF
>TRBV28|12|TRBJ1-2
CASSPDKDGYTF
>TRBV27|17|TRBJ1-6
CASSRRQFSSYNSPLHF
>TRBV5-6|13|TRBJ1-1
CASSRGTDTEAFF
>TRBV20-1|16|TRBJ2-3
CSAHSTSGSTKYTQYF
>TRBV20-1|15|TRBJ2-7
CSASRLAGSAGEQYF
>TRBV7-9|11|TRBJ2-1
CASSLPGSEFF
>TRBV29-1|13|TRBJ2-7
CSVEGGKSYEQYF
>TRBV28|12|TRBJ2-5
CASSRGVETQYF
>TRBV5-6|13|TRBJ1-4
CASTIQGSEKLFF
>TRBV7-6|17|TRBJ2-1
CASSPTPGTSGRNEQFF
>TRBV29-1|14|TRBJ1-1
CSAIMLTGTGEAFF
>TRBV5-1|13|TRBJ1-1
CASSYGVGTEAFF
>TRBV28|17|TRBJ2-3
CASSPFGTSGGTDTQYF
>TRBV20-1|15|TRBJ2-3
CSARATTRETDTQYF
>TRBV4-3|15|TRBJ2-5
CASSQDFRTPNSQYF
>TRBV6-6|11|TRBJ2-4
CASSYGDIQYF
>TRBV29-1|17|TRBJ2-1
CSVGGAVGLANDNEQFF
>TRBV29-1|15|TRBJ2-3
CSVEDRGRGRDTQYF
>TRBV7-6|19|TRBJ2-1
CASSLRASGRDYHHNEQFF
>TRBV5-1|18|TRBJ2-7
CASSLGGSSGRGLPEQYF